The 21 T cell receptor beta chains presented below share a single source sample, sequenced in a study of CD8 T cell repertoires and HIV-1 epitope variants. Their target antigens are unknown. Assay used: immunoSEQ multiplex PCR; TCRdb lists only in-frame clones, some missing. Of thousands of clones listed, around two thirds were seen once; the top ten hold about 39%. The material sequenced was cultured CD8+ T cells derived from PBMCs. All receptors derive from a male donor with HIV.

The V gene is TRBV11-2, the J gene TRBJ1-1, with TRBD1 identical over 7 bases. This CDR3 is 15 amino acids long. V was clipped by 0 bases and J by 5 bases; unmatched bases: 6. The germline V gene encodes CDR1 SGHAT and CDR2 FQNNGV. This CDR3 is CASSLDFRGLTEAFF. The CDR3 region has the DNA TGTGCCAGCAGCTTAGATTTCAGGGGGTTGACTGAAGCTTTCTTT. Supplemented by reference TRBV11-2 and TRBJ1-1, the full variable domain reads EAGVAQSPRYKIIEKRQSVAFWCNPISGHATLYWYQQILGQGPKLLIQFQNNGVVDDSQLPKDRFSAERLKGVDSTLKIQPAKLEDSAVYLCASSLDFRGLTEAFFGQGTRLTVV.

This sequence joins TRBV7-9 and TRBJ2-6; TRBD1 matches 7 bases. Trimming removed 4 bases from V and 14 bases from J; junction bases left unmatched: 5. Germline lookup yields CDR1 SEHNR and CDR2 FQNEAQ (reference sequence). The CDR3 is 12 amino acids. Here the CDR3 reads CASSYTGVLLTF. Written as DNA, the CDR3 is TGTGCCAGCAGCTACACAGGGGTCCTCCTGACTTTC.

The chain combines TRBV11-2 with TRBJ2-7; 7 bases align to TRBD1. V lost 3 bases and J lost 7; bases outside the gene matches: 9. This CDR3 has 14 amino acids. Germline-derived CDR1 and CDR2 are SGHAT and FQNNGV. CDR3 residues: CASSLGQYLREQYF. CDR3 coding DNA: TGTGCCAGCAGCTTGGGACAGTACCTTCGTGAGCAGTACTTC.

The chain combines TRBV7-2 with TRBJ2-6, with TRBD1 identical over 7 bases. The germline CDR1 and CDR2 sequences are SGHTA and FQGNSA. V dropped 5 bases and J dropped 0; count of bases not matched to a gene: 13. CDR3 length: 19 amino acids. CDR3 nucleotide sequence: TGTGCCAGCAGCCCACGGGACAGACCATGGGGCTCTGGGGCCAACGTCCTGACTTTC. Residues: CASSPRDRPWGSGANVLTF. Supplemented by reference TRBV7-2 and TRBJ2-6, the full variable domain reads GAGVSQSPSNKVTEKGKDVELRCDPISGHTALYWYRQSLGQGLEFLIYFQGNSAPDKSGLPSDRFSAERTGGSVSTLTIQRTQQEDSAVYLCASSPRDRPWGSGANVLTFGAGSRLTVL.

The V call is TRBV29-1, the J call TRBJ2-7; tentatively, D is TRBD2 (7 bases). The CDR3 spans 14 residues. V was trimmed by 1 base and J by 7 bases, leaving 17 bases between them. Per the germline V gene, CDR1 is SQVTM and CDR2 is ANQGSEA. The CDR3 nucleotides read TGCAGCGTTGAAGTAGCGGGTACCCAGGGGGAGCAGTACTTC. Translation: CSVEVAGTQGEQYF.

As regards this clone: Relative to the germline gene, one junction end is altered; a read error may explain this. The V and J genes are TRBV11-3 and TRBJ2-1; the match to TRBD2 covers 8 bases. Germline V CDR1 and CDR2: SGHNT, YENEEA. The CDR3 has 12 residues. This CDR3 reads CATSGGSNEQFF. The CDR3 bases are TGTGCCACCAGCGGGGGCTCCAATGAGCAGTTCTTC.

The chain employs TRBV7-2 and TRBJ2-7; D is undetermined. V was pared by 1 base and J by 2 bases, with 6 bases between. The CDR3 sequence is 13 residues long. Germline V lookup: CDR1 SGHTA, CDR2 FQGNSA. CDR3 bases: TGTGCCAGCAGCTTAGACTGGGCCTACGAGCAGTACTTC. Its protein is CASSLDWAYEQYF.

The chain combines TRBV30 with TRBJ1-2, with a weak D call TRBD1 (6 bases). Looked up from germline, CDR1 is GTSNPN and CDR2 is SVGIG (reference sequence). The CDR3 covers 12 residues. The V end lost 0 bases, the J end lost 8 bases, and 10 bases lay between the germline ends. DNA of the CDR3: TGTGCCTGGAGTGTACAGGGACCGGGCTACACCTTC. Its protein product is CAWSVQGPGYTF.

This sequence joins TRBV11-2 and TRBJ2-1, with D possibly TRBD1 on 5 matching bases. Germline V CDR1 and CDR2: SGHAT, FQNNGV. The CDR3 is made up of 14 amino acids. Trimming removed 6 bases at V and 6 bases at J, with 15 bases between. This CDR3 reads CASSFQDNTNEQFF. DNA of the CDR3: TGTGCCAGCAGTTTCCAGGACAACACCAATGAGCAGTTCTTC.

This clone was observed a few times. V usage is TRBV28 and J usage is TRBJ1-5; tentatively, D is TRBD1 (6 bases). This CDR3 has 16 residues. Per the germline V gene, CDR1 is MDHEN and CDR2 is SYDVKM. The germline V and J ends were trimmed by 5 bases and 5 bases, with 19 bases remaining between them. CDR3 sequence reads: CASSLPGGAGDQPQHF. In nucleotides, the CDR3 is TGTGCCAGCAGTCTGCCGGGGGGCGCGGGGGATCAGCCCCAGCATTTT.

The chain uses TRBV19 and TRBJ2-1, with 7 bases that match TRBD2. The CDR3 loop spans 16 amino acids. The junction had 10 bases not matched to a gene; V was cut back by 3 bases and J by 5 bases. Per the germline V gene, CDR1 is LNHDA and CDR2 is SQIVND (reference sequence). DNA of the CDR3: TGTGCCAGTAGTATGGCGGGGGTTTGGATGGACAATGAGCAGTTCTTC. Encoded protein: CASSMAGVWMDNEQFF.

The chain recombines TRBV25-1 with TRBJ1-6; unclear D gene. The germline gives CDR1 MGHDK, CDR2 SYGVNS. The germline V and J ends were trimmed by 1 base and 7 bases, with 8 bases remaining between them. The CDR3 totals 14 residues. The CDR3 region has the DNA TGTGCCAGCAGTGAATCAGGTGGGAATTCACCCCTCCACTTT. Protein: CASSESGGNSPLHF.

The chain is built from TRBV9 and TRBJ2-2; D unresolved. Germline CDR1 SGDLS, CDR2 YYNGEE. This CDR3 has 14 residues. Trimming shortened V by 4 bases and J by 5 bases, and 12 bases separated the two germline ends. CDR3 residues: CASSPDAGTGELFF. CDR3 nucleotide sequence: TGTGCCAGCAGCCCAGATGCAGGAACCGGGGAGCTGTTTTTT.

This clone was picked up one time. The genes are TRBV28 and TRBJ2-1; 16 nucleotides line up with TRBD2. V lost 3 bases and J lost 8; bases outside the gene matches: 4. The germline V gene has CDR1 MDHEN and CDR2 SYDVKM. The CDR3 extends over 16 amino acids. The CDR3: CASSLGTSGGAYEQFF. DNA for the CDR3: TGTGCCAGCAGTTTGGGGACTAGCGGGGGGGCGTATGAGCAGTTCTTC.

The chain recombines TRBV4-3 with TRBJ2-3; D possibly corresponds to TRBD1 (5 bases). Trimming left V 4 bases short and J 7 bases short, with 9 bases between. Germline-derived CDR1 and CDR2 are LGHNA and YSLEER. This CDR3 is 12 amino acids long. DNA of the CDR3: TGCGCCAGCAGCCCAACAGGAAATACGCAGTATTTT. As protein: CASSPTGNTQYF.

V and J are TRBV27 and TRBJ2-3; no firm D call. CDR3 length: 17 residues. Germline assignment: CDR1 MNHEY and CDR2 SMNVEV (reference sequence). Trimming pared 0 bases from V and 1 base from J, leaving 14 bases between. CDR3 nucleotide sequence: TGTGCCAGCAGTTTATCAGTACGGTCTAGGGGCACAGATACGCAGTATTTT. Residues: CASSLSVRSRGTDTQYF.

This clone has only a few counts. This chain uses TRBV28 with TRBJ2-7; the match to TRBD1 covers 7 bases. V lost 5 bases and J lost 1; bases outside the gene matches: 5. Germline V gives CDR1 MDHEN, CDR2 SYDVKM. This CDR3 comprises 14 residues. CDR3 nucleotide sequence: TGTGCCAGCAGTCCCCCAGGGGGTTCCTACGAGCAGTACTTC. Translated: CASSPPGGSYEQYF.

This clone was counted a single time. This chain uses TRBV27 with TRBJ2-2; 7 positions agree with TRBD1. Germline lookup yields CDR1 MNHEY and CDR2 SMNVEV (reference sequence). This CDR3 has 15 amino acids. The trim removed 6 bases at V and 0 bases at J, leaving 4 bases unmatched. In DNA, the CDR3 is TGTGCCAGCAGGCCCGGGACAGCGAACACCGGGGAGCTGTTTTTT. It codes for CASRPGTANTGELFF.

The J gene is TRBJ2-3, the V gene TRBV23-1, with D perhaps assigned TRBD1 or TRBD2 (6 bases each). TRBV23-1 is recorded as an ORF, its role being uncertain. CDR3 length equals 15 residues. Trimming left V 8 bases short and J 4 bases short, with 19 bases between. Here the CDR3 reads CASPPGTSGADTQYF. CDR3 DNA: TGCGCCAGCCCTCCCGGGACATCGGGGGCAGATACGCAGTATTTT.

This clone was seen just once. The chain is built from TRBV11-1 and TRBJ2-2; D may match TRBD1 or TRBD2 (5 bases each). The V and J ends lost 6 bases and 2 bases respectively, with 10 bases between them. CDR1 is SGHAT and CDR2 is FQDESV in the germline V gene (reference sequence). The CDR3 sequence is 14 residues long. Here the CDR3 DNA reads TGTGCCAGCAGTCACCGGGACAACACCGGGGAGCTGTTTTTT. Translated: CASSHRDNTGELFF.

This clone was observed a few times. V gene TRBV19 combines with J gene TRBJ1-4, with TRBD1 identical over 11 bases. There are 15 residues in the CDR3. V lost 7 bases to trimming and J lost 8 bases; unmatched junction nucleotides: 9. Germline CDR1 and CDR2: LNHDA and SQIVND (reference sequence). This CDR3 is CASTDRTGGMEKLFF. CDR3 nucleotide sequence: TGTGCCAGTACTGATCGGACAGGGGGCATGGAAAAACTGTTTTTT.